Sequencing of this T cell receptor (beta chain) was carried out in a study of vaccination effects on CD4 cells after COVID-19. Regarding the study as a whole: The authors studied few convalescent patients and collected no early post-infection timepoints.

With 10 days of culture completed, CD4+ T cells were isolated. Both day 3 and day 7 saw half the medium replaced with IL-2 medium. Clones were read by immunoSEQ multiplex PCR, and TCRdb kept only the in-frame ones, dropping some. Of about 38,000 clones in the sample, roughly 80% were seen once. With 3 bases removed from V and 0 bases from J, the gap between germline ends came to 15 bases. The CDR3 loop spans 16 amino acids. CDR1 DFQATT and CDR2 SNEGSKA come from the germline V gene (reference sequence). This clone appeared once. The antigen is undetermined. This sequence was found in a human donor who received a COVID-19 vaccine. The gene calls are TRBV20-1 and TRBJ2-1; D may be TRBD2 (6 bases). Sequenced material: CD4+ T cells from PBMCs cultured without peptide, taken before COVID-19 vaccination. CDR3 protein: CSASNPRGSSYNEQFF. The CDR3 DNA reads TGCAGTGCTAGTAATCCTCGGGGGAGCTCCTACAATGAGCAGTTCTTC.